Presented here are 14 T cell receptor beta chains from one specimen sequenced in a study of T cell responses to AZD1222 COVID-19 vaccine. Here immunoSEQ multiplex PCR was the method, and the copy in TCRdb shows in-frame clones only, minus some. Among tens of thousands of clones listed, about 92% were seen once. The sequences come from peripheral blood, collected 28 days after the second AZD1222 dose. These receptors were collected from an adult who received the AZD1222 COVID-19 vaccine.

CDR3 coding DNA: TGTGCCAGCTCTGGGTATCGGACAGTCTACGAGCAGTACTTC. Translation: CASSGYRTVYEQYF. The V call is TRBV18, the J call TRBJ2-7, with D perhaps TRBD1 (6 bases). Trimming removed 6 bases at V and 3 bases at J, with 15 bases between. The CDR3 sequence is 14 residues long. Germline CDR1 and CDR2: KGHSH and LQKENI.

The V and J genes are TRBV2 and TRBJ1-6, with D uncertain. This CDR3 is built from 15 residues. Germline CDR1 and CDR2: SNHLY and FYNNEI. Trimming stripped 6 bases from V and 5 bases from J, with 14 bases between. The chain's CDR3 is CASRPLTVNNSPLHF. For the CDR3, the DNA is TGTGCCAGCAGACCCTTGACGGTTAATAATTCACCCCTCCACTTT.

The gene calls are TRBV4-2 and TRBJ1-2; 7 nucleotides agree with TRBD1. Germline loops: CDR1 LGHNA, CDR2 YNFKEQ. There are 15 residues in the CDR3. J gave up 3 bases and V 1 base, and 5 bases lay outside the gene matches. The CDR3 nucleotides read TGTGCCAGCAGCCAAGTCAGCCAGGGGGACTATGGCTACACCTTC. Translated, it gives CASSQVSQGDYGYTF.

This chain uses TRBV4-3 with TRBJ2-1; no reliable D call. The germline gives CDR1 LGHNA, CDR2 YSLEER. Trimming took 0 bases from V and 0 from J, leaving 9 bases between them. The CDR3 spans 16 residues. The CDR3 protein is CASSQDPRSSYNEQFF. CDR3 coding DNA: TGCGCCAGCAGCCAAGATCCCCGTAGCTCCTACAATGAGCAGTTCTTC.

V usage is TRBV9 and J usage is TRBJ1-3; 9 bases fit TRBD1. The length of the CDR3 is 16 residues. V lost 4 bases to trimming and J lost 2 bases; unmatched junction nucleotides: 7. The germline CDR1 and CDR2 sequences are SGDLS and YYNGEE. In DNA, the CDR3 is TGTGCCAGCAGCCCCCGACAGGGGGGAACTGGAAACACCATATATTTT. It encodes CASSPRQGGTGNTIYF.

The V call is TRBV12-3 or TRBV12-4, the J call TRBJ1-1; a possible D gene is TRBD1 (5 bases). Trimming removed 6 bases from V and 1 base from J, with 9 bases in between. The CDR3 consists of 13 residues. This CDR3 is CASSKTENTEAFF. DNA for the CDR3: TGTGCCAGCAGCAAGACAGAGAACACTGAAGCTTTCTTT.

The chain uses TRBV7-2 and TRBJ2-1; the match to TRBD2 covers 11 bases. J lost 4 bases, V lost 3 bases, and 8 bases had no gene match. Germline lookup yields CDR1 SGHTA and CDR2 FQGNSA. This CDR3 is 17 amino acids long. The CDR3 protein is CASSLTSGANAYNEQFF. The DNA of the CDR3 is TGTGCCAGCAGCTTGACTAGCGGGGCCAACGCTTACAATGAGCAGTTCTTC.

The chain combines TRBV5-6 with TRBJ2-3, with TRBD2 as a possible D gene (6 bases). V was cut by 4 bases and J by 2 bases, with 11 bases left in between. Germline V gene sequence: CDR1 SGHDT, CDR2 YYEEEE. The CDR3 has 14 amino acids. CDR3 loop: CASSAGLLTDTQYF. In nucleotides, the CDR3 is TGTGCCAGCAGCGCGGGACTCCTCACAGATACGCAGTATTTT.

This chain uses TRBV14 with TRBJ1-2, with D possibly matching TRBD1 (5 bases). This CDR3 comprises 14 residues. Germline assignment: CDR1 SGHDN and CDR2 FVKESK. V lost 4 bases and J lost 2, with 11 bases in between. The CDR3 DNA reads TGTGCCAGCAGCCCGGGACCCAACAACTATGGCTACACCTTC. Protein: CASSPGPNNYGYTF. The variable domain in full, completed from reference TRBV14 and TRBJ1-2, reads EAGVTQFPSHSVIEKGQTVTLRCDPISGHDNLYWYRRVMGKEIKFLLHFVKESKQDESGMPNNRFLAERTGGTYSTLKVQPAELEDSGVYFCASSPGPNNYGYTFGSGTRLTVV.

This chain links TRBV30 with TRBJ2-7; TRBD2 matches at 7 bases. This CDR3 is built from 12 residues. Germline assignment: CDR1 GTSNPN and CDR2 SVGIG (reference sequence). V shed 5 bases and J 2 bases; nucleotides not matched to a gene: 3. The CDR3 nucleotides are TGTGCCTGGGGGAGGGGACCCTACGAGCAGTACTTC. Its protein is CAWGRGPYEQYF.

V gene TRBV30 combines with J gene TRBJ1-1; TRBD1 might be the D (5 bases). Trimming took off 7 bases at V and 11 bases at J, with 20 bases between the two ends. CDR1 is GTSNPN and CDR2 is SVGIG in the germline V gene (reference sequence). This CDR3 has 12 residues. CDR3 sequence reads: CAFRPAGETAFF. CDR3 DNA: TGTGCCTTCCGCCCTGCGGGGGAGACGGCTTTCTTT.

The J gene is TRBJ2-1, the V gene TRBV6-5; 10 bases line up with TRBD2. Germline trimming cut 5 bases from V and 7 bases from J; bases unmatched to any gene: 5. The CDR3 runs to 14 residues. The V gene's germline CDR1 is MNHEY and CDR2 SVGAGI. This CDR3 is CASSRLAGGNEQFF. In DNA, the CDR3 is TGTGCCAGCAGTAGACTAGCGGGCGGGAATGAGCAGTTCTTC.

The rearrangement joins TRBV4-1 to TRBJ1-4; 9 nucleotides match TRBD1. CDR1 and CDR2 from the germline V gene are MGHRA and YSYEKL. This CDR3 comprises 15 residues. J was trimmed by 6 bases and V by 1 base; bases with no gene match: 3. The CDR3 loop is CASSQGGQGYEKLFF. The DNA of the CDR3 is TGCGCCAGCAGCCAAGGGGGACAGGGTTATGAAAAACTGTTTTTT.

CDR3 sequence: CSVVHNEQFF. In DNA form, the CDR3 reads TGCAGCGTTGTCCACAATGAGCAGTTCTTC. This sequence joins TRBV29-1 and TRBJ2-1; D not certain. Germline loops: CDR1 SQVTM, CDR2 ANQGSEA. The CDR3 loop spans 10 amino acids. V was shortened by 4 bases and J by 5 bases, with 3 bases between the two germline ends.